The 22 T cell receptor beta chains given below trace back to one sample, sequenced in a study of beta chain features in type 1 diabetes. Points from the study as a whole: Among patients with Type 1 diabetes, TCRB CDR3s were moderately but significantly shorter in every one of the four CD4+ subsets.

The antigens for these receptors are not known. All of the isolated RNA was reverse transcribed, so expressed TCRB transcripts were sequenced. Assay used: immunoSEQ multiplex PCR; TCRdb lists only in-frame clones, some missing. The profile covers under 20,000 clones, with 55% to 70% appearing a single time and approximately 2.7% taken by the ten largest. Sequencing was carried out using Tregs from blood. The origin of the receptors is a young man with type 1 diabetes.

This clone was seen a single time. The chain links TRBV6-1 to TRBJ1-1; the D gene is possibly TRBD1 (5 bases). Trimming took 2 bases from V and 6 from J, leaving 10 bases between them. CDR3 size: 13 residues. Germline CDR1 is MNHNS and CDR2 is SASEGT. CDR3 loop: CASSEIVTAEAFF. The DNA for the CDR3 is TGTGCCAGCAGTGAAATCGTGACAGCTGAAGCTTTCTTT.

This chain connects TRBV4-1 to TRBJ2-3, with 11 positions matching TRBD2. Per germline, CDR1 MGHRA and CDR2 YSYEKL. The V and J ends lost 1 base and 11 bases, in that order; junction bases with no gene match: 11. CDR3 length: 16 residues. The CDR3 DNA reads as TGCGCCAGCAGCCAAGGGAGTAGCGGGGGGGCCGGGGGGCAGTATTTT. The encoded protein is CASSQGSSGGAGGQYF.

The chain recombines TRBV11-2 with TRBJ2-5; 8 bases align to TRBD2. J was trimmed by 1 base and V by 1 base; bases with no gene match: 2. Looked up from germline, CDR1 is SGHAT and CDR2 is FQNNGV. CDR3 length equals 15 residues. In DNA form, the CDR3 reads TGTGCCAGCAGCTTAGCGGGAGGGCCCCAAGAGACCCAGTACTTC. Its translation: CASSLAGGPQETQYF.

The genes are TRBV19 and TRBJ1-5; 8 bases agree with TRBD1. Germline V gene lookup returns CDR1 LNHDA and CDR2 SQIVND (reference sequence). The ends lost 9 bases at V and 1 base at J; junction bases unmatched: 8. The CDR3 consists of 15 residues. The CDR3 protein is CASGQGAGSNQPQHF. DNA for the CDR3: TGTGCCAGCGGGCAGGGGGCTGGAAGCAATCAGCCCCAGCATTTT.

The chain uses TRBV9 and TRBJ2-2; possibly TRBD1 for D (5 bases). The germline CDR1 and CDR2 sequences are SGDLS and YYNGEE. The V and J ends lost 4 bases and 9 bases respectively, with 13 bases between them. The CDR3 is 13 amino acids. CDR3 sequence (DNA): TGTGCCAGCAGCCCCCATGTGGGGCGGGAGCTGTTTTTT. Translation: CASSPHVGRELFF.

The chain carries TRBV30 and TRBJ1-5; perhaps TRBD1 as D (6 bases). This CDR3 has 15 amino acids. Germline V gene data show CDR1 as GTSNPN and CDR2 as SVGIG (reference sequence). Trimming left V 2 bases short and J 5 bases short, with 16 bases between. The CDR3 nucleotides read TGTGCCTGGAGTTTTACAGGGAGCGCTGATCAGCCCCAGCATTTT. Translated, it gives CAWSFTGSADQPQHF. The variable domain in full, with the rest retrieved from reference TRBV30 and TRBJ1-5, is SQTIHQWPATLVQPVGSPLSLECTVEGTSNPNLYWYRQAAGRGLQLLFYSVGIGQISSEVPQNLSASRPQDRQFILSSKKLLLSDSGFYLCAWSFTGSADQPQHFGDGTRLSIL.

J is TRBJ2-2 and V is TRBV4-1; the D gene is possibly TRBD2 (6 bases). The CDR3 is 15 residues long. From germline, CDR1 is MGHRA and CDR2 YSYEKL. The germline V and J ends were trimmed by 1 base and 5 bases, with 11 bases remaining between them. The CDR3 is CASSQGDFRTGELFF. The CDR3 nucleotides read TGCGCCAGCAGCCAAGGGGACTTCCGGACCGGGGAGCTGTTTTTT.

CDR3 DNA sequence: TGTGCCACCAGCAGAGAAGCCGGGGTTGGCTACACCTTC. Translating gives CATSREAGVGYTF. The chain couples TRBV15 to TRBJ1-2; D unresolved. The CDR3 extends over 13 amino acids. The V gene lost 0 bases and the J gene lost 7 bases, with 9 bases spanning the gap. In germline, CDR1 is LNHNV, CDR2 YYDKDF (reference sequence).

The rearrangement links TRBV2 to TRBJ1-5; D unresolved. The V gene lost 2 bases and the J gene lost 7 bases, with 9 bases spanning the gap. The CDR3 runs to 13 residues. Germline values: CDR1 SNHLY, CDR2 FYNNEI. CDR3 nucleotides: TGTGCCAGCAGTGAAATCGCCGGGCAGCCCCAGCATTTT. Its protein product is CASSEIAGQPQHF.

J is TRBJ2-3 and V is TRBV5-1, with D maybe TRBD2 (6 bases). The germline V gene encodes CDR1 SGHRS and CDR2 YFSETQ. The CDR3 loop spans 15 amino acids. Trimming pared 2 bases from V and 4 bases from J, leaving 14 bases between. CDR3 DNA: TGCGCCAGCAGCTTTGGCGGGGCGGCCGCAGATACGCAGTATTTT. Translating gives CASSFGGAAADTQYF.

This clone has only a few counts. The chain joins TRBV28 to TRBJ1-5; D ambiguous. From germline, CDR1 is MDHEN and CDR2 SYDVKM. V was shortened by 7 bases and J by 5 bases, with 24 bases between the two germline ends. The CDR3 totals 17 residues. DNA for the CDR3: TGTGCCAGCACTCCGGAGGGCCAGTCCCGTCCCCATCAGCCCCAGCATTTT. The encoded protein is CASTPEGQSRPHQPQHF.

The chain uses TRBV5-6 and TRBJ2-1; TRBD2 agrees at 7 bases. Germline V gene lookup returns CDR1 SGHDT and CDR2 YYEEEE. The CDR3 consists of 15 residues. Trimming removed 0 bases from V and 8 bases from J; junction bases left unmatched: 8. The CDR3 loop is CASSLVGGSRDEQFF. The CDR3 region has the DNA TGTGCCAGCAGCTTGGTGGGCGGGAGTAGGGATGAGCAGTTCTTC.

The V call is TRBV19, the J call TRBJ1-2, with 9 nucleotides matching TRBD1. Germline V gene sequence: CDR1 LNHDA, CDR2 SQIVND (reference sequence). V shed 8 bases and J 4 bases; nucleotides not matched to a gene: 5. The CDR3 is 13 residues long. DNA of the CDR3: TGTGCCAGTGCCGGGACAGGGCCCTATGGCTACACCTTC. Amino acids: CASAGTGPYGYTF.

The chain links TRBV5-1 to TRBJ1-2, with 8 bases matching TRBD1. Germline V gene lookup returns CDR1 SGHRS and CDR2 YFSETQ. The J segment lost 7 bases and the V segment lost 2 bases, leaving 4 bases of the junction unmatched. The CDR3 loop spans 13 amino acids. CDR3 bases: TGCGCCAGCAGCTTTCAGGGGGCAGCTGGCTACACCTTC. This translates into CASSFQGAAGYTF.

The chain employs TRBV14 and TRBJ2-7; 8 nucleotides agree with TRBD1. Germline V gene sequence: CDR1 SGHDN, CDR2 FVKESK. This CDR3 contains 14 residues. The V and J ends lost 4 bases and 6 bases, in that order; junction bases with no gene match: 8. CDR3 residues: CASSPYSQGGEQYF. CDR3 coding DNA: TGTGCCAGCAGCCCCTACTCACAGGGGGGCGAGCAGTACTTC.

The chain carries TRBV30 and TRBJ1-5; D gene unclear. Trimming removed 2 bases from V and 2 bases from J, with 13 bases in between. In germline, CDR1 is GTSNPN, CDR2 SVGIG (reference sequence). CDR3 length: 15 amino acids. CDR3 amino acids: CAWSSPEGGNQPQHF. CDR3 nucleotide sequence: TGTGCCTGGAGTTCCCCAGAAGGAGGCAATCAGCCCCAGCATTTT.

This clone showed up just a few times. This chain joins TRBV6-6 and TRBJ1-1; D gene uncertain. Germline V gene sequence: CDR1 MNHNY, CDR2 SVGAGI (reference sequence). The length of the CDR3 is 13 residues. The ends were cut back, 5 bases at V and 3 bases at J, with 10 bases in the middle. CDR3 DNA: TGTGCCAGCAGTCCTCCCGGGGACACTGAAGCTTTCTTT. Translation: CASSPPGDTEAFF.

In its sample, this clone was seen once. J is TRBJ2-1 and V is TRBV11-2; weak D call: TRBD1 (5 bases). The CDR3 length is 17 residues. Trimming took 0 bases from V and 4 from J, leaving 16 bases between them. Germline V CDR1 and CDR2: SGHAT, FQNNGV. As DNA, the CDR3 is TGTGCCAGCAGCTTAGAGGGGCAGGCGTACGTGTACAATGAGCAGTTCTTC. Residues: CASSLEGQAYVYNEQFF.

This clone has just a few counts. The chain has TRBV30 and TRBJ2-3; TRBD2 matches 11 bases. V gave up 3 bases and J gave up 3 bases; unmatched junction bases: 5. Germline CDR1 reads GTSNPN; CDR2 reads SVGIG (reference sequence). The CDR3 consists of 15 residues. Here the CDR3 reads CAWRISGGATDTQYF. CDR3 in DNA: TGTGCCTGGAGGATTAGCGGGGGGGCGACAGATACGCAGTATTTT.

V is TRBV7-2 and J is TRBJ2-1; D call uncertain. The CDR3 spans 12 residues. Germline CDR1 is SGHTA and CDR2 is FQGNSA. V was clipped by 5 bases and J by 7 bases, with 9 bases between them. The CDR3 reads CASSARYNEQFF. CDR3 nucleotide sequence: TGTGCCAGCAGCGCGAGGTATAATGAGCAGTTCTTC.

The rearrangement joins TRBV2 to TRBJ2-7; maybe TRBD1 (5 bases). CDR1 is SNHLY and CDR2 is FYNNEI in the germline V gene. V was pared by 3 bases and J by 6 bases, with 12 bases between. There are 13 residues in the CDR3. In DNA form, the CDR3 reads TGTGCCAGCAGTGAGCAGGGTCGCCGCGAGCAGTACTTC. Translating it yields CASSEQGRREQYF. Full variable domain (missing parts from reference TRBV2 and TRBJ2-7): EPEVTQTPSHQVTQMGQEVILRCVPISNHLYFYWYRQILGQKVEFLVSFYNNEISEKSEIFDDQFSVERPDGSNFTLKIRSTKLEDSAMYFCASSEQGRREQYFGPGTRLTVT.

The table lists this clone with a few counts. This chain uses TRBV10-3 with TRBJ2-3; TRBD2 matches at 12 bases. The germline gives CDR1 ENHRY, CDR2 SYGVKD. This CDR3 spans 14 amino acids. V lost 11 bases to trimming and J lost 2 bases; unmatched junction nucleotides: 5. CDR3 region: CAVTSGRNTDTQYF. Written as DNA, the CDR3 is TGTGCCGTCACTAGCGGGAGGAACACAGATACGCAGTATTTT.